This T cell receptor (beta chain) was obtained from a study of cytomegalovirus exposure and HLA in healthy donors (dated by TCRdb to 2016 to 2017). As for the study more broadly: In an earlier analysis of under 600 of the donors, roughly 300 Gb of sequence data and 100 million or so unique TCR beta sequences from 180 million or so T cells were reported. Alongside the repertoire data, information on donor age, sex, ethnicity and CMV serostatus was compiled. HLA typing included class I and class II loci at four-digit resolution. The study aimed to test whether cataloging public T cell receptors could reveal signatures of past pathogen exposure. Using immunosequencing, the study profiled T cell repertoires from 500 to 800 subjects and related those repertoires to cytomegalovirus serostatus. The study combined high-throughput TCR immunosequencing, statistical association of individual TCRs with disease status, and machine learning to predict cytomegalovirus infection status. Approximately 300 gigabases of sequencing data and around 85 million unique TCR sequences made up an early release that covered approximately 620 HLA-typed donors. Besides the first cohort of approximately 710 subjects, a separate validation cohort made up of roughly 120 different subjects was used. Of the roughly 420 genotyped donors, less than 90% were placed in the genetic ancestry cluster associated with self-reported Caucasian donors. Four or five DR-DQ haplotypes were treated as single units for association and clustering because of strong linkage in the cohort. An earlier analysis of 587 of the donors applied high-throughput TCR beta sequencing to assess whether each TCR beta V gene segment acted as functional or pseudogenic. Rather than drawing on any new phenotypic data, the later analysis identified candidate immune exposures from TCR beta sequences and the way those sequences occurred across donors. Among around 400 genotyped donors of the cohort, an average of roughly 240,000 unique TCR beta nucleotide sequences were sequenced per donor, 15% to 20% of them non-productive. A later genetic analysis took genome-wide SNP genotypes for about 55% of the 666 donors and used that subset as a discovery cohort. A later analysis re-examined previously published TCR beta repertoires from 500 to 700 donors and added high-resolution HLA genotyping to investigate patterns of TCR occurrence. The number of donors typed differed by locus, with roughly 629-640 for A, B, C, DRB1 and DQB1, around 500 for DQA1, 606 for DPA1, and 450 to 480 for DPB1. Every repertoire in the discovery cohort had been generated on one and the same sequencing platform.

The CDR3 measures 14 amino acids from cysteine to phenylalanine. The sequence is cut down to CDR3 DNA, 42 bases in frame from base 1. As encoded in the germline V gene (reference sequence), CDR1 is GTSNPN while CDR2 is SVGIG. V is pruned by 0 bases and J by 7 bases, leaving 4 bases of the junction without a gene match. On this clone: Its antigen remains unidentified. No much larger clonotype is one base removed from it; base qualities were not supplied.

Results and caveats for the whole study, not just this receptor: Broadly in line with IMGT annotations, most TCR beta V segments showed up in productive rearrangements about 90% or about 30% of the time in an earlier analysis of about 500 of the donors. In a later analysis, TCR association rates were found to vary across HLA loci, with the most associated TCRs seen for DRB1 alleles and the fewest for HLA-C alleles. In a later genetic analysis, fewer N-insertions in productive TCRs were reported among donors in an Asian-associated ancestry cluster than the roughly 700-donor mean. Several of the top co-occurrence clusters appeared to be linked to parvovirus B19, influenza, CMV and Epstein-Barr virus, according to a later analysis. In a later analysis, most CMV-associated TCR beta chains were found to appear HLA-restricted, with HLA associations seemingly driven largely by CMV exposure. A cluster of highly shared sequence variants was judged likely to represent a technical artifact of the sequencing pipeline. Some IMGT-functional V segments, including TRBV6-2 and TRBV6-3, could not be distinguished by the 87-base-pair reads and were therefore excluded. When HLA alleles, especially DR and DQ, strongly co-occurred, attributing TCR associations to individual alleles was difficult. In a later analysis, HLA-associated TCR beta chains showed more clonal expansion and lower generation probabilities than non-associated chains that were equally common. A further reported finding was that TCR beta sequences accurately predicted the HLA-A and HLA-B alleles for most subjects in the first cohort. The presence/absence analyses assumed that sequencing depth was roughly uniform across donors, and that assumption may not be true. According to the authors, the approach could potentially be generalized to other disease states and immunological phenotypes. Correlated functional status among segregating V segments might be attributable to linkage disequilibrium, but an unknown experimental factor could not be ruled out. The classifier was reported to diagnose cytomegalovirus status with high specificity and sensitivity in both the original and validation cohorts. In this cohort, only TCR beta chains were sequenced, and detectable features were limited by the absence of alpha or paired-chain data. Some 16 rarely observed V segments, including chromosome 9 orphons, were excluded from the earlier analysis of several hundred of the donors because counts were too low. Because HLA typing was unavailable for some donors at each locus, only the typed subset was used in association tests. Most TCR sequences were seen in very few donors, while some public TCRs were found in many individuals. A total of roughly 160 TCR beta chains were listed by the study as associated with cytomegalovirus. A few of the identified cytomegalovirus-associated TCR beta chains were confirmed in vitro to be specific for cytomegalovirus antigens. For the cohort, immune exposure information was limited to CMV serostatus. At a false discovery rate of 0.05, a later analysis linked around 17,000 TCR beta sequences to specific HLA alleles. V-gene and J-gene trimming of TCR beta chains was associated with a missense DCLRE1C variant in a later genetic analysis, and the association was replicated in an independent cohort.

The cohort was made up of 666 healthy bone marrow donors. At the time of sampling, all cohort members were nominally healthy, though unrecorded immune exposures were likely present. The donor was CMV seronegative and belonged to the group of under 400 seronegative cohort members. A peripheral blood sample was collected from each donor, and TCR beta sequencing was performed on peripheral blood mononuclear cells. Genomic DNA was extracted from the blood cell samples with the Qiagen DNeasy Blood Extraction Kit. The library was built by means of the immunoSEQ multiplex PCR assay. A mixture of 60 forward primers for TCR Vbeta segments and 13 reverse primers for TCR Jbeta segments was used in the multiplex PCR. A multiplex PCR assay on genomic DNA amplified the CDR3 region of rearranged TCR beta genes. On the Illumina HiSeq System, the amplified TCR beta libraries were sequenced as 87-base-pair reads. On the study's bioinformatics: In a later analysis, tens of millions of unique TCR beta chains were counted across the roughly 670 repertoires, and around 10 million of these chains were shared by at least two donors. To remove PCR and sequencing errors, raw reads were error-corrected and collapsed into unique sequences using a nearest-neighbor algorithm that merged closely related sequences. To assign V, D and J gene segments, CDR3 sequences were aligned to IMGT reference sequences. For a sequence to be retained, at least a six-nucleotide match to both a V gene segment and a J gene segment was required. A rearrangement was called productive if the CDR3 had no stop codons and remained in frame with V and J, and every other rearrangement was called non-productive. Following IMGT convention, CDR3 was defined as the stretch from the second conserved V-encoded cysteine to the conserved J-encoded phenylalanine. The earlier analysis of 587 of the donors excluded any sequence lacking an unambiguous match to a single V gene segment. An earlier analysis of approximately 590 of the donors called V segments functional above 56.7% productive rearrangements and segregating when the between-donor standard deviation exceeded 5%. A statistical classification framework was built to diagnose cytomegalovirus status from the catalog of TCR beta chain sequences. In a later analysis, V and J genes were assigned by comparing TCR nucleotide sequences against IMGT/GENE-DB human TR gene sequences. In a later analysis, CDR3 sequences and most-parsimonious VDJ recombination scenarios were assigned using the TCRdist pipeline. A later analysis defined each TCR beta chain by its CDR3 amino acid sequence plus V-gene family, and excluded reads lacking a unique V-gene family. To address suspected cross-contamination and a sequencing artifact, a later analysis removed around 590 highly shared, low-generation-probability nucleotide sequences. A later analysis calculated a clonal expansion index for each public chain from normalized within-repertoire ranks of inferred template counts. A later analysis computed generation probabilities with a VDJ recombination model fitted to out-of-frame rearrangements, and checked the results against IGoR. In a later analysis, TCR-TCR, TCR-HLA and TCR-CMV co-occurrence was scored with hypergeometric tests, and a repertoire-size bias correction was applied to TCR pairs. A later analysis estimated false discovery rates by permuting HLA or CMV assignments 20 times. In a later analysis, co-occurring TCRs were grouped with DBSCAN, and TCRdist sequence similarity was added when clustering was performed within HLA-allele-positive subsets. For co-occurrence clustering, repertoires with fewer than 30,000 or more than 120,000 public chains were excluded, along with five or six repertoires with anomalous nucleotide sharing. The immuneACCESS repertoire file appears here via TCRdb, limited to in-frame rearrangements. These files lack a portion of the clones; in checked studies, under half of the deficit traces to unresolved V genes, and the cause of the others is not known. The V and J calls and clone size are taken from that table; D and trimming were inferred from the DNA. The sample profile shows under 150,000 clones; 65% to 80% of them were found once. The ten biggest clones cover over 1.5% of the sample.

The V and J segments used are TRBV30 and TRBJ2-7; a stretch of 12 junction bases matches TRBD2. The clonotype comes from a woman aged 40-49 years in good health and CMV-seronegative. Sequencing input: PBMCs. The DNA reads TGTGCCTGGAGTGTTGGACTAGCGGGATCTGAGCAGTACTTC. Translation gives CAWSVGLAGSEQYF.